The 8 T cell receptor beta chains listed next were all sequenced from one sample in a study of T cell responses to AZD1222 COVID-19 vaccine. Assay used: immunoSEQ multiplex PCR; TCRdb lists only in-frame clones, some missing. This table has about 140,000 clones, around 90% appearing once. Sequencing used peripheral blood, obtained 28 days after the second AZD1222 dose. These receptors all come from an adult who received the AZD1222 COVID-19 vaccine.

The rearrangement joins TRBV7-2 to TRBJ1-4; weak D call: TRBD1 (5 bases). Germline loops: CDR1 SGHTA, CDR2 FQGNSA. The CDR3 totals 13 residues. Trimming removed 3 bases from V and 7 bases from J, with 9 bases in between. The CDR3 coding sequence is TGTGCCAGCAGCTTCCGGGGGAGTGAAAAACTGTTTTTT. Residues: CASSFRGSEKLFF.

The chain is built from TRBV18 and TRBJ1-2, with D hard to call. The CDR3 consists of 11 residues. V was cut by 3 bases and J by 6 bases, with 5 bases left in between. Germline V lookup: CDR1 KGHSH, CDR2 LQKENI. The CDR3 here is CASSPSHGYTF. CDR3 bases: TGTGCCAGCTCACCGAGTCATGGCTACACCTTC. Looking up the rest from reference TRBV18 and TRBJ1-2 gives the full variable domain: NAGVMQNPRHLVRRRGQEARLRCSPMKGHSHVYWYRQLPEEGLKFMVYLQKENIIDESGMPKERFSAEFPKEGPSILRIQQVVRGDSAAYFCASSPSHGYTFGSGTRLTVV.

In its sample, this clone was seen once. This chain links TRBV19 with TRBJ2-3; D is ambiguous. The CDR3 loop spans 16 amino acids. In germline, CDR1 is LNHDA, CDR2 SQIVND (reference sequence). Trimming removed 5 bases from V and 1 base from J, with 16 bases in between. The CDR3 is CASSLVALSGTDTQYF. As DNA, the CDR3 is TGTGCCAGTAGTCTCGTGGCACTCTCGGGCACAGATACGCAGTATTTT.

On this clone itself: Different DNA sequences within this sample yield the same CDR3. The CDR3 reads CASSYRGSYNEQFF. DNA for the CDR3: TGTGCCAGCAGTTACCGGGGGTCCTACAATGAGCAGTTCTTC. The chain combines TRBV6-2 or TRBV6-3 with TRBJ2-1; tentatively, D is TRBD2 (6 bases). The CDR3 contains 14 residues. The germline V and J ends were trimmed by 2 bases and 1 base, with 6 bases remaining between them. The V gene's germline CDR1 is MNHEY and CDR2 SVGEGT.

The chain recombines TRBV5-5 with TRBJ2-7, with 7 positions matching TRBD1. Trimming took 4 bases from V and 3 from J; bases not matched to a gene: 10. Germline CDR1 and CDR2: SGHKS and YYEKEE (reference sequence). The CDR3 length is 15 residues. CDR3 region: CASSLRDSLVYEQYF. For the CDR3, the DNA is TGTGCCAGCAGCCTCCGGGACAGCCTGGTCTACGAGCAGTACTTC.

The DNA for the CDR3 is TGTGCCAGCTCACCAACGGGGGGCCATGAGCAGTTCTTC. It translates to CASSPTGGHEQFF. The V and J genes are TRBV18 and TRBJ2-1; perhaps TRBD2 as D (7 bases). Germline loops: CDR1 KGHSH, CDR2 LQKENI. The CDR3 extends over 13 amino acids. V was trimmed by 2 bases and J by 8 bases, leaving 10 bases between them.

This chain uses TRBV28 with TRBJ2-2; D gene unclear. Germline lookup yields CDR1 MDHEN and CDR2 SYDVKM. There are 14 residues in the CDR3. V lost 7 bases, J lost 1 base, and 10 bases lay in between. CDR3 in amino acids: CASTLSENTGELFF. The CDR3 nucleotides read TGTGCCAGCACCCTGAGCGAGAACACCGGGGAGCTGTTTTTT. The full variable domain, its missing parts supplied by reference TRBV28 and TRBJ2-2, is DVKVTQSSRYLVKRTGEKVFLECVQDMDHENMFWYRQDPGLGLRLIYFSYDVKMKEKGDIPEGYSVSREKKERFSLILESASTNQTSMYLCASTLSENTGELFFGEGSRLTVL.

The rearrangement links TRBV10-3 to TRBJ1-2; D gene ambiguous. The CDR3 has 15 residues. Trimming cost V 0 bases and J 4 bases, with 12 bases left between them. Germline V gives CDR1 ENHRY, CDR2 SYGVKD. The DNA for the CDR3 is TGTGCCATCAGTGAGTCGACATACCCGTCCTATGGCTACACCTTC. Translation: CAISESTYPSYGYTF.